Below, 22 T cell receptor beta chains from the same sample are listed, as sequenced in a study of T cell responses to AZD1222 COVID-19 vaccine. Clones were sequenced by immunoSEQ multiplex PCR, and TCRdb holds only the in-frame ones, with some missing. The sample records 90,000 to 140,000 clones, over 80% being singletons. The material was peripheral blood, obtained on day 0 of AZD1222 vaccination. The receptors come from an adult in good health.

This chain joins TRBV7-2 and TRBJ1-1; D is undetermined. V lost 5 bases to trimming and J lost 0 bases, with 7 bases between them. The CDR3 has 13 amino acids. Germline loops: CDR1 SGHTA, CDR2 FQGNSA. CDR3 amino acids: CASSAALNTEAFF. The CDR3 DNA reads as TGTGCCAGCAGCGCAGCTTTGAACACTGAAGCTTTCTTT.

The chain recombines TRBV5-1 with TRBJ2-3; no reliable D call. The germline V and J ends were trimmed by 0 bases and 4 bases, with 6 bases remaining between them. This CDR3 spans 13 amino acids. CDR1 and CDR2 (germline): SGHRS, YFSETQ. CDR3 coding DNA: TGCGCCAGCAGCTTGGATGTCGCAGATACGCAGTATTTT. Translated, it gives CASSLDVADTQYF.

J is TRBJ1-1 and V is TRBV6-5; D unresolved. This CDR3 has 12 residues. Germline V gene data show CDR1 as MNHEY and CDR2 as SVGAGI. The V gene lost 1 base and the J gene lost 6 bases, with 6 bases spanning the gap. In nucleotides, the CDR3 is TGTGCCAGCAGTTACTATGGGGCTGAAGCTTTCTTT. Its translation: CASSYYGAEAFF.

The chain couples TRBV7-2 to TRBJ1-1; no firm D call. The germline V and J ends were trimmed by 5 bases and 2 bases, with 12 bases remaining between them. This CDR3 spans 14 amino acids. Germline loops: CDR1 SGHTA, CDR2 FQGNSA. The CDR3 DNA reads as TGTGCCAGCAGCCGGGGTCGGCACAACACTGAAGCTTTCTTT. Protein: CASSRGRHNTEAFF.

This clone has just one count. V usage is TRBV13 and J usage is TRBJ1-5, with D possibly TRBD1 on 6 matching bases. CDR3 size: 15 residues. The germline V gene has CDR1 PRHDT and CDR2 FYEKMQ (reference sequence). V shed 3 bases and J shed 1 base, with 10 bases lying between them. The CDR3 DNA reads as TGTGCCAGCAGCTTTCGGAGGGGGAGCAATCAGCCCCAGCATTTT. Its protein is CASSFRRGSNQPQHF. The full variable domain, its missing parts supplied by reference TRBV13 and TRBJ1-5, is AAGVIQSPRHLIKEKRETATLKCYPIPRHDTVYWYQQGPGQDPQFLISFYEKMQSDKGSIPDRFSAQQFSDYHSELNMSSLELGDSALYFCASSFRRGSNQPQHFGDGTRLSIL.

The chain uses TRBV7-8 and TRBJ1-1; no firm D call. With 1 base removed from V and 1 base from J, the gap between germline ends came to 7 bases. CDR3 length: 14 amino acids. From germline, CDR1 is SGHVS and CDR2 FQNEAQ. CDR3 region: CASSLGTANTEAFF. CDR3 nucleotides: TGTGCCAGCAGCTTAGGTACCGCGAACACTGAAGCTTTCTTT.

The chain has TRBV2 and TRBJ2-3; perhaps TRBD1 as D (5 bases). The CDR3 sequence is 14 residues long. Germline V CDR1 and CDR2: SNHLY, FYNNEI. V shed 8 bases and J shed 0 bases, with 12 bases lying between them. The CDR3 reads CASGMTVSTDTQYF. The CDR3, as DNA: TGTGCCAGCGGGATGACAGTTAGCACAGATACGCAGTATTTT.

Here the CDR3 DNA reads TGCGCCAGCAGCCTGACTGGACAGAGGGACACTGAAGCTTTCTTT. Its translation: CASSLTGQRDTEAFF. The rearrangement uses TRBV5-1 and TRBJ1-1; possibly TRBD1 for D (6 bases). V lost 4 bases to trimming and J lost 3 bases, with 16 bases between them. The germline CDR1 and CDR2 sequences are SGHRS and YFSETQ. The CDR3 extends over 15 amino acids.

This sequence joins TRBV12-3 or TRBV12-4 and TRBJ1-1; D not certain. The CDR3 contains 13 residues. V was cut by 3 bases and J by 1 base, with 6 bases left in between. The CDR3 reads CASSFSPNTEAFF. Written as DNA, the CDR3 is TGTGCCAGCAGTTTCTCGCCGAACACTGAAGCTTTCTTT.

As regards this clone: The identical CDR3 is also encoded by other nucleotide sequences in the sample. The genes are TRBV5-1 and TRBJ2-3, with a weak D call TRBD1 (5 bases). The CDR3 length is 15 residues. V was pared by 1 base and J by 1 base, with 10 bases between. Germline CDR1 reads SGHRS; CDR2 reads YFSETQ. The CDR3 coding sequence is TGCGCCAGCAGCTTGAGGGGTGTTCGCACAGATACGCAGTATTTT. It specifies CASSLRGVRTDTQYF.

This clone was detected only once. This chain links TRBV19 with TRBJ1-2; 7 bases map to TRBD1. The germline CDR1 and CDR2 sequences are LNHDA and SQIVND (reference sequence). Trimming removed 5 bases from V and 6 bases from J; junction bases left unmatched: 12. The CDR3 runs to 15 residues. In DNA form, the CDR3 reads TGTGCCAGTAGTTCGCTCAGGGGGGAGTCGGATGGCTACACCTTC. It is translated as CASSSLRGESDGYTF.

This clone was detected a few times. This chain joins TRBV27 and TRBJ1-2; D unresolved. CDR1 and CDR2 (germline): MNHEY, SMNVEV (reference sequence). CDR3 length: 15 residues. V was cut by 1 base and J by 0 bases, with 9 bases left in between. In DNA form, the CDR3 reads TGTGCCAGCAGTTTATTCGGCAGCTCTAACTATGGCTACACCTTC. It is translated as CASSLFGSSNYGYTF.

This clone was seen a handful of times. This sequence joins TRBV7-9 and TRBJ1-3; the D is unclear. With 5 bases removed from V and 7 bases from J, the gap between germline ends came to 15 bases. The CDR3 length is 14 residues. CDR1 and CDR2 from the germline V gene are SEHNR and FQNEAQ (reference sequence). The CDR3 DNA sequence: TGTGCCAGCAGCAGCGAACGGTCGCAGAACACCATATATTTT. It encodes CASSSERSQNTIYF.

The chain employs TRBV6-5 and TRBJ2-3; tentative D call: TRBD2 (6 bases). The CDR3 covers 15 residues. Deletions cut 2 bases from V and 1 base from J, with 10 bases between. CDR1 MNHEY and CDR2 SVGAGI come from the germline V gene. The CDR3 DNA reads as TGTGCCAGCAGTTACCTGGTAGCGGGCACAGATACGCAGTATTTT. It specifies CASSYLVAGTDTQYF.

This sequence joins TRBV21-1 and TRBJ2-7; the table's D call, TRBD1, was not checked against the DNA. TRBV21-1 is reported as a pseudogene. The CDR3 covers 17 residues. CDR3 amino acids: CASSLTRTARSSYEQYF. The CDR3 region has the DNA TGTGCCAGCAGTCTCACTAGGACAGCCCGAAGCTCCTACGAGCAGTACTTC.

This chain joins TRBV19 and TRBJ1-5, with unresolved D. Trimming left V 1 base short and J 0 bases short, with 7 bases between. The CDR3 runs 15 residues. In germline, CDR1 is LNHDA, CDR2 SQIVND (reference sequence). Here the CDR3 DNA reads TGTGCCAGTAGTATAGTAGGGTATAGCAATCAGCCCCAGCATTTT. It encodes CASSIVGYSNQPQHF. The variable domain in full, completed from reference TRBV19 and TRBJ1-5, reads DGGITQSPKYLFRKEGQNVTLSCEQNLNHDAMYWYRQDPGQGLRLIYYSQIVNDFQKGDIAEGYSVSREKKESFPLTVTSAQKNPTAFYLCASSIVGYSNQPQHFGDGTRLSIL.

The genes are TRBV18 and TRBJ2-5, with 7 bases identical to TRBD1. Germline V gene sequence: CDR1 KGHSH, CDR2 LQKENI. The CDR3 length is 14 residues. V trimming: 1 base; J trimming: 3 bases; junction bases outside the gene matches: 2. The CDR3 bases are TGTGCCAGCTCACCACAAACAGGGGAAGAGACCCAGTACTTC. Protein: CASSPQTGEETQYF.

This chain links TRBV3-1 (or the pseudogene TRBV3-2) with TRBJ1-2; D call uncertain. The CDR3 consists of 15 residues. The germline V and J ends were trimmed by 1 base and 8 bases, with 17 bases remaining between them. CDR1 and CDR2 (germline): LGHDT, YNNKEL (reference sequence). CDR3 in DNA: TGTGCCAGCAGCCAAGGTGCACGGGGAACGGAAGGCTACACCTTC. Translated, it gives CASSQGARGTEGYTF.

The genes are TRBV27 and TRBJ2-7; D uncertain. CDR1 MNHEY and CDR2 SMNVEV come from the germline V gene (reference sequence). The V end was cut by 3 bases, the J end by 2 bases, with 8 bases between. The CDR3 sequence is 13 residues long. CDR3 sequence: CASSLPNTYEQYF. The CDR3 coding sequence is TGTGCCAGCAGTTTGCCGAATACCTACGAGCAGTACTTC.

This chain uses TRBV4-3 with TRBJ1-1; D possibly corresponds to TRBD1 (5 bases). There are 13 residues in the CDR3. Germline V lookup: CDR1 LGHNA, CDR2 YSLEER. The V end lost 2 bases, the J end lost 3 bases, and 7 bases lay between the germline ends. The CDR3 reads CASSQMGDTEAFF. The CDR3 nucleotides read TGCGCCAGCAGCCAAATGGGGGACACTGAAGCTTTCTTT.

The chain couples TRBV6-5 to TRBJ1-2; 9 nucleotides match TRBD1. From germline, CDR1 is MNHEY and CDR2 SVGAGI. This CDR3 has 14 residues. The junction had 6 bases not matched to a gene; V was cut back by 3 bases and J by 7 bases. CDR3: CASSYGGTGFGYTF. The CDR3 DNA reads as TGTGCCAGCAGTTATGGCGGGACAGGGTTTGGCTACACCTTC.

V usage is TRBV19 and J usage is TRBJ1-6, with 8 nucleotides matching TRBD1. The CDR3 totals 15 residues. J lost 9 bases, V lost 5 bases, and 9 bases had no gene match. CDR1 and CDR2 from the germline V gene are LNHDA and SQIVND (reference sequence). The CDR3 here is CASSASGTGTSPLHF. DNA of the CDR3: TGTGCCAGTAGTGCCTCCGGGACAGGTACTTCACCCCTCCACTTT.